This T cell receptor beta chain is from a study of CD4 T cells in relation to SARS-CoV-2 and coronaviruses. Study background: Controls used an HIV-1 Nef peptide pool or no peptide.

CD4+ T cells from unexposed donors were obtained before the COVID-19 pandemic (2011-2018). After nine to ten days of culture, CD4+ T cells were isolated. Cells permitting, SARS-CoV-2 S/N and four cold-coronavirus spikes were tested on unexposed-donor CD4+ T cells. Cultures received half-medium IL-2 refreshes on days 3 and 7. This CDR3 has 15 amino acids. Germline CDR1 SGDLS, CDR2 YYNGEE. Between the trimmed V and J ends, which lost 0 bases and 3 bases, there was a span of 10 bases. Data came from immunoSEQ multiplex PCR; TCRdb stores just in-frame clones and leaves some out. The sample holds 20,000 to 30,000 clones, approximately 78% seen once. A remark on this clone: Antigen specificity is unknown.

V usage is TRBV9 and J usage is TRBJ1-5; D might be TRBD1 (5 bases). Source material: CD4+ T cells from PBMCs, cultured in vitro. This clonotype was obtained from a human donor in good health. CDR3: CASSVGQGDNQPQHF. CDR3 sequence (DNA): TGTGCCAGCAGCGTAGGTCAGGGAGACAATCAGCCCCAGCATTTT. Using reference TRBV9 and TRBJ1-5 for the parts outside the CDR3, the full variable domain is DSGVTQTPKHLITATGQRVTLRCSPRSGDLSVYWYQQSLDQGLQFLIQYYNGEERAKGNILERFSAQQFPDLHSELNLSSLELGDSALYFCASSVGQGDNQPQHFGDGTRLSIL.